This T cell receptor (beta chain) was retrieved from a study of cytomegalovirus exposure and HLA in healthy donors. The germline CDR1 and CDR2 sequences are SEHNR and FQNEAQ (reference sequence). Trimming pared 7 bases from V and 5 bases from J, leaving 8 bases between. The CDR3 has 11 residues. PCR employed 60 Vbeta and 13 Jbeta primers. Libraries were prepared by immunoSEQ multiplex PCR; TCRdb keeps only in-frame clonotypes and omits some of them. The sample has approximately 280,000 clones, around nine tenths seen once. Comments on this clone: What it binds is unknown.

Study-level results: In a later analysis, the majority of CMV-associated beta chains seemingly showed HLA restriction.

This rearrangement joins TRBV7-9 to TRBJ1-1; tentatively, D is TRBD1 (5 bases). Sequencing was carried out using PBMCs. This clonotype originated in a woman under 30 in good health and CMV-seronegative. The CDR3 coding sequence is TGTGCCAGCAACCAGGGAACTGAAGCTTTCTTT. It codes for CASNQGTEAFF.